Shown below are 22 T cell receptor beta chains from a single sample sequenced in a study of CD8 T cells in ankylosing spondylitis. TCRdb fed the 5' RACE reads into MiXCR, producing one record per CDR3 protein. Seen here are 30,000 to 35,000 distinct CDR3 sequences, 30% observed once, and the top ten hold under 50%. The sequenced sample was synovial fluid, either unsorted or a sorted T cell fraction (not recorded which). Receptors were obtained from a male donor with ankylosing spondylitis.

V and J are TRBV11-2 and TRBJ1-2; D not certain. CDR1 SGHAT and CDR2 FQNNGV come from the germline V gene. The CDR3 is 14 amino acids. V lost 1 base to trimming and J lost 7 bases, with 13 bases between them. CDR3 sequence (DNA): TGTGCCAGCAGCTTAGGGGCAGGCTGGGTTGGCTACACCTTC. This translates into CASSLGAGWVGYTF.

This clonotype showed up just a few times. This chain uses TRBV29-1 with TRBJ2-5; 9 positions match TRBD2. The CDR3 is 15 amino acids. Trimming cost V 1 base and J 1 base; bases outside gene matches: 4. CDR1 is SQVTM, CDR2 ANQGSEA, per germline. The CDR3 is CSVEVPSGAQETQYF. CDR3 DNA sequence: TGCAGCGTTGAAGTGCCTAGCGGGGCCCAAGAGACCCAGTACTTC.

A few counts support this clonotype. The V call is TRBV19, the J call TRBJ1-1; D not certain. The CDR3 totals 12 residues. V was shortened by 7 bases and J by 1 base, with 7 bases between the two germline ends. Per germline, CDR1 LNHDA and CDR2 SQIVND (reference sequence). CDR3 coding DNA: TGTGCCAGTAACGAGTGGAACACTGAAGCTTTCTTT. Amino acids: CASNEWNTEAFF.

This clonotype occurred many times. CDR3 coding DNA: TGCAGTGCTAGGGACGCGGGAGGGAATGAGCAGTTCTTC. Protein product: CSARDAGGNEQFF. The chain joins TRBV20-1 to TRBJ2-1, with 9 bases matching TRBD2. CDR3 length: 13 amino acids. Unmatched junction bases numbered 4, after V lost 3 bases and J lost 7 bases. Germline V gene lookup returns CDR1 DFQATT and CDR2 SNEGSKA (reference sequence).

The chain has TRBV11-2 and TRBJ2-7; TRBD2 matches 11 bases. Per the germline V gene, CDR1 is SGHAT and CDR2 is FQNNGV. V lost 5 bases, J lost 6 bases, and 6 bases stayed unmatched. This CDR3 has 14 residues. The CDR3 spells CASSPLLAGVEQYF. The DNA for the CDR3 is TGTGCCAGCAGCCCTTTACTAGCGGGAGTCGAGCAGTACTTC.

The rearrangement joins TRBV4-2 to TRBJ2-7, with D possibly TRBD2 on 5 matching bases. V was trimmed by 0 bases and J by 3 bases, leaving 9 bases between them. This CDR3 has 14 amino acids. From germline, CDR1 is LGHNA and CDR2 YNFKEQ. The CDR3 nucleotides are TGTGCCAGCAGCCAAGATCTCGGGAACTACGAGCAGTACGTC. It specifies CASSQDLGNYEQYV.

This clonotype was counted a few times. The chain is built from TRBV13 and TRBJ1-1; D perhaps matches TRBD1 (5 bases). The CDR3 totals 14 residues. Germline V gene sequence: CDR1 PRHDT, CDR2 FYEKMQ (reference sequence). Trimming cost V 1 base and J 6 bases, with 12 bases left between them. The CDR3 here is CASSLEGKGAEAFF. In DNA form, the CDR3 reads TGTGCCAGCAGCTTAGAGGGAAAAGGGGCTGAAGCTTTCTTT.

This clonotype was detected only a few times. The chain joins TRBV7-9 to TRBJ2-7; D tentatively fits TRBD1 or TRBD2 (7 bases each). The V and J ends lost 5 bases and 0 bases respectively, with 14 bases between them. There are 15 residues in the CDR3. Germline V lookup: CDR1 SEHNR, CDR2 FQNEAQ (reference sequence). The CDR3 DNA reads as TGTGCCAGCAGCCCAGGGGGGGACCTCTCCTACGAGCAGTACGTC. Translated, it gives CASSPGGDLSYEQYV.

The V call is TRBV6-1, the J call TRBJ2-5; 9 nucleotides align to TRBD1. The CDR3 is made up of 15 amino acids. Germline V CDR1 and CDR2: MNHNS, SASEGT. Trimming cost V 1 base and J 1 base; bases outside gene matches: 1. The CDR3 is CASSEVTGGQETQYF. CDR3 DNA: TGTGCCAGCAGTGAAGTGACAGGGGGCCAAGAGACCCAGTACTTC.

Comments on this clonotype: A single base separates this from a much larger clone, so it may be a read error. The J gene is TRBJ2-7, the V gene TRBV20-1, with D possibly being TRBD2 (6 bases). Deletions cut 6 bases from V and 3 bases from J, with 15 bases between. This CDR3 has 13 amino acids. The germline gives CDR1 DFQATT, CDR2 SNEGSKA (reference sequence). The CDR3 region is CSAPGTWDYEQYV. CDR3 DNA: TGCAGTGCCCCCGGGACTTGGGACTACGAGCAGTACGTC.

The chain links TRBV20-1 to TRBJ1-4; 12 positions agree with TRBD1. V dropped 1 base and J dropped 7; count of bases not matched to a gene: 7. The CDR3 is 16 residues long. The V gene's germline CDR1 is DFQATT and CDR2 SNEGSKA (reference sequence). CDR3 protein: CSARGDRGLLGEKLFF. CDR3 in DNA: TGCAGTGCTAGAGGGGACAGGGGGCTCTTGGGTGAAAAACTGTTTTTT.

This clonotype was found a few times. The chain links TRBV27 to TRBJ1-1; D not resolved. V was clipped by 2 bases and J by 1 base, with 8 bases between them. Germline-derived CDR1 and CDR2 are MNHEY and SMNVEV (reference sequence). This CDR3 contains 14 residues. Written as DNA, the CDR3 is TGTGCCAGCAGTTTAATCCCAGAGAACACTGAAGCTTTCTTT. Protein: CASSLIPENTEAFF.

This chain uses TRBV4-1 with TRBJ2-1; 9 nucleotides agree with TRBD2. Trimming removed 8 bases from V and 7 bases from J; junction bases left unmatched: 12. This CDR3 has 15 residues. Germline V lookup: CDR1 MGHRA, CDR2 YSYEKL. The CDR3 region is CASPTPTTSGNEQFF. CDR3 DNA sequence: TGCGCCAGCCCAACCCCAACTACTAGCGGGAATGAGCAGTTCTTC.

The genes are TRBV3-1 and TRBJ1-5, with unresolved D. Trimming shortened V by 1 base and J by 3 bases, and 13 bases separated the two germline ends. Germline assignment: CDR1 LGHDT and CDR2 YNNKEL (reference sequence). The CDR3 length is 16 residues. This chain's CDR3 is CASSQGETTDNQPQHF. The CDR3, as DNA: TGTGCCAGCAGCCAAGGGGAAACCACTGACAATCAGCCCCAGCATTTT.

The table lists this clonotype with many counts. The chain employs TRBV30 and TRBJ2-7, with 9 bases matching TRBD2. From germline, CDR1 is GTSNPN and CDR2 SVGIG (reference sequence). The CDR3 length is 13 residues. The trim removed 7 bases at V and 4 bases at J, leaving 8 bases unmatched. DNA of the CDR3: TGTGCCTTTCTGCCGGGACTAGCATACGAGCAGTACTTC. Its protein is CAFLPGLAYEQYF.

Only one count was recorded for this clonotype. CDR3 amino acids: CASSLEQGNTEAFF. The CDR3 region has the DNA TGCGCCAGCAGCTTGGAACAGGGGAACACTGAAGCTTTCTTT. The chain uses TRBV5-1 and TRBJ1-1, with a tentative D call TRBD1 (6 bases). CDR3 length: 14 amino acids. Germline CDR1 and CDR2: SGHRS and YFSETQ. V was cut by 0 bases and J by 1 base, with 7 bases left in between.

The J gene is TRBJ1-2, the V gene TRBV12-3 or TRBV12-4; perhaps TRBD1 as D (6 bases). The CDR3 extends over 18 amino acids. V shed 6 bases and J shed 0 bases, with 23 bases lying between them. Written as DNA, the CDR3 is TGTGCCAGCAGCTTACACCGACAGGCCAGGAGGGCTAACTATGGCTACACCTTC. It yields the protein CASSLHRQARRANYGYTF.

This chain uses TRBV11-2 with TRBJ2-7; TRBD2 might be the D (5 bases). CDR3 length: 14 residues. Trimming removed 1 base from V and 2 bases from J, with 9 bases in between. CDR1 SGHAT and CDR2 FQNNGV come from the germline V gene. CDR3: CASSLVDGTYEQYV. The CDR3 DNA sequence: TGTGCCAGCAGCTTAGTCGACGGGACCTACGAGCAGTACGTC.

There are many counts of this clonotype. The rearrangement uses TRBV15 and TRBJ2-2, with TRBD1 identical over 9 bases. The V and J ends lost 1 base and 3 bases, in that order; junction bases with no gene match: 0. CDR1 and CDR2 from the germline V gene are LNHNV and YYDKDF (reference sequence). The CDR3 sequence is 15 residues long. CDR3 in amino acids: CATSRGDRDTGELFF. CDR3 sequence (DNA): TGTGCCACCAGCAGAGGGGACAGGGACACCGGGGAGCTGTTTTTT. Drawing the rest from reference TRBV15 and TRBJ2-2, the complete variable domain is DAMVIQNPRYQVTQFGKPVTLSCSQTLNHNVMYWYQQKSSQAPKLLFHYYDKDFNNEADTPDNFQSRRPNTSFCFLDIRSPGLGDTAMYLCATSRGDRDTGELFFGEGSRLTVL.

In its sample, this clonotype was seen many times. The CDR3 is CASSSGTQREKLFF. The CDR3 nucleotides are TGTGCCAGCAGCTCCGGGACCCAGCGGGAAAAACTGTTTTTT. The rearrangement uses TRBV7-9 and TRBJ1-4, with D possibly TRBD1 on 5 matching bases. V was pared by 4 bases and J by 8 bases, with 14 bases between. The CDR3 length is 14 residues. Germline V gene data show CDR1 as SEHNR and CDR2 as FQNEAQ (reference sequence).

The chain uses TRBV7-8 and TRBJ1-5; no reliable D call. CDR3 length equals 14 residues. V was clipped by 1 base and J by 4 bases, with 8 bases between them. Germline V gene sequence: CDR1 SGHVS, CDR2 FQNEAQ. As DNA, the CDR3 is TGTGCCAGCAGCTTAGGAGAGCTTAATCAGCCCCAGCATTTT. Its protein product is CASSLGELNQPQHF.

This clonotype was seen only a few times. The genes are TRBV6-1 and TRBJ2-1, with 10 bases matching TRBD1. Germline V CDR1 and CDR2: MNHNS, SASEGT. Trimming took 6 bases from V and 8 from J; bases not matched to a gene: 10. There are 15 residues in the CDR3. The chain's CDR3 is CASSRGTGEVDEQFF. DNA of the CDR3: TGTGCCAGCAGCCGGGGGACAGGGGAGGTCGATGAGCAGTTCTTC.